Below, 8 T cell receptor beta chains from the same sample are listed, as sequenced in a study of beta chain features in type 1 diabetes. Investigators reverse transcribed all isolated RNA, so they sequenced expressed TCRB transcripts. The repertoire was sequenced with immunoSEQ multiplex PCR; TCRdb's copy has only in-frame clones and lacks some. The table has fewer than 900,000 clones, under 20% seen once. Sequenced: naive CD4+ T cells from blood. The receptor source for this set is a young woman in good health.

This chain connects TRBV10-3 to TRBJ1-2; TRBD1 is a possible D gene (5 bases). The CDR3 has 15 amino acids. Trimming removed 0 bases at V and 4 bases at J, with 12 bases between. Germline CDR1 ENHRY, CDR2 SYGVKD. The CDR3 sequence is CAISESTGTFYGYTF. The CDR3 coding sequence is TGTGCCATCAGTGAGTCGACGGGGACCTTCTATGGCTACACCTTC.

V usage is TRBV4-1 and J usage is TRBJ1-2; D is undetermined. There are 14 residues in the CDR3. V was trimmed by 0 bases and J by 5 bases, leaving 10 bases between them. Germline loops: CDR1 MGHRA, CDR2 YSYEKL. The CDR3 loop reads CASSQEQRKYGYTF. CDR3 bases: TGCGCCAGCAGCCAAGAACAGCGAAAGTATGGCTACACCTTC.

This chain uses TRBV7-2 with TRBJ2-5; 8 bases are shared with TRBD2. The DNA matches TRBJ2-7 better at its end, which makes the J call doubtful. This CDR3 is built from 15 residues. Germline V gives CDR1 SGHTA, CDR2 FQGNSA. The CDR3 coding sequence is TGTGCCAGCAGCTTATTAGGGACTAGAGGTGGCGAGCAGTACTTC. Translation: CASSLLGTRGGEQYF.

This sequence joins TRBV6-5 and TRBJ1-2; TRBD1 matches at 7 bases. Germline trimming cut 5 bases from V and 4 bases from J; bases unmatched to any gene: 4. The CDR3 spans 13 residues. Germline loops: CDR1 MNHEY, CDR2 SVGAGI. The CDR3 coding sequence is TGTGCCAGCAGTCGACAGGGTCCCTATGGCTACACCTTC. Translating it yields CASSRQGPYGYTF.

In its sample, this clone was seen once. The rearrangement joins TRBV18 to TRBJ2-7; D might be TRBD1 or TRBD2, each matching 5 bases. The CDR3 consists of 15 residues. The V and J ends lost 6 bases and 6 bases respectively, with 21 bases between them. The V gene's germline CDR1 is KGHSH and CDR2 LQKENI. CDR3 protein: CASSPGLGVFAEQYF. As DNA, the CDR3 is TGTGCCAGCTCGCCAGGACTGGGGGTTTTCGCCGAGCAGTACTTC.

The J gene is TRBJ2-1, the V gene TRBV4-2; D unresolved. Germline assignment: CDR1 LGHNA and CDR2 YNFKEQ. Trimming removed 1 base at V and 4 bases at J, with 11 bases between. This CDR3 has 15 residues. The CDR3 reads CASSQGASIYNEQFF. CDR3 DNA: TGTGCCAGCAGCCAAGGCGCCTCCATTTACAATGAGCAGTTCTTC.

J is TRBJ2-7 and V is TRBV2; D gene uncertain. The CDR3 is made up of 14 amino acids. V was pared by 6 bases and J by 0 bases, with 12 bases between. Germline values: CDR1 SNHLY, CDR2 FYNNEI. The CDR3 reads CASRAASSSYEQYF. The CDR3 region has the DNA TGTGCCAGCAGGGCGGCCTCCAGCTCCTACGAGCAGTACTTC. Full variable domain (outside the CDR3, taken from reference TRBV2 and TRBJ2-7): EPEVTQTPSHQVTQMGQEVILRCVPISNHLYFYWYRQILGQKVEFLVSFYNNEISEKSEIFDDQFSVERPDGSNFTLKIRSTKLEDSAMYFCASRAASSSYEQYFGPGTRLTVT.

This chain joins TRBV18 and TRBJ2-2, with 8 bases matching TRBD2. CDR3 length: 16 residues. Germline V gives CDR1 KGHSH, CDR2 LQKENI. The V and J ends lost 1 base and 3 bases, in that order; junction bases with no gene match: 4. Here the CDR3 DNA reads TGTGCCAGCTCACCACGGACTAGCAGGGACACCGGGGAGCTGTTTTTT. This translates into CASSPRTSRDTGELFF.